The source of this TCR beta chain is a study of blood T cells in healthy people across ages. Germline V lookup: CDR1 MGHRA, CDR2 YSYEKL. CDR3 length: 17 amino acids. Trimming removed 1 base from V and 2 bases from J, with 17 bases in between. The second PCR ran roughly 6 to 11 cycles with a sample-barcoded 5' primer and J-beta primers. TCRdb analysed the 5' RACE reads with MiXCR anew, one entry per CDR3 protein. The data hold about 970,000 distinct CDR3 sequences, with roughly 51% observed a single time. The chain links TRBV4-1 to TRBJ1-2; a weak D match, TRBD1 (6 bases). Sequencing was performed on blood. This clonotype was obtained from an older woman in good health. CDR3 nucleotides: TGCGCCAGCAGCCAAGTCGGGGCAGGGGAGGAGAACTATGGCTACACCTTC. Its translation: CASSQVGAGEENYGYTF.